Described below is a single T cell receptor (beta chain) sequence and its context. Its antigen is not known. 60 Vbeta and 13 Jbeta primers were used in PCR. Clones were read by immunoSEQ multiplex PCR, and TCRdb kept only the in-frame ones, dropping some. The sample carries more than 95,000 clones, about 80% recorded once. This sample is drawn from a study of cytomegalovirus exposure and HLA in healthy donors. Overall study findings and caveats: Later work found most CMV-associated TCR beta chains apparently HLA-restricted.

This sequence originates from a woman in her 50s in good health and CMV-seropositive. The source material was PBMCs.

CDR3 region: CSARNTGELFF. CDR3 nucleotides: TGCAGTGCCCGGAACACCGGGGAGCTGTTTTTT. The chain employs TRBV20-1 and TRBJ2-2, with D unclear. Germline CDR1 DFQATT, CDR2 SNEGSKA (reference sequence). The V gene lost 6 bases and the J gene lost 1 base, with 3 bases spanning the gap. The length of the CDR3 is 11 residues.